This TCR beta chain appears in the sequencing data of a study of blood T cell repertoires in COVID-19. Original methodology: Using reference gene primer amplification, nucleated cell counts were estimated. The assay was immunoSEQ multiplex PCR, and TCRdb's table has in-frame clones only and misses some. That table gives V, J and clone size, and the DNA gave D and trimming. The data show approximately 100,000 clones, roughly 69% seen once. CDR1 and CDR2 (germline): SGHTA, FQGTGA. The trim removed 5 bases at V and 7 bases at J, leaving 8 bases unmatched. The length of the CDR3 is 15 residues. Source material: peripheral blood. This clonotype was sampled from a man older than 75 with acute or convalescent COVID-19. The V gene is TRBV7-3, the J gene TRBJ2-2; TRBD1 matches at 9 bases. CDR3 sequence: CASSQMGQGVGELFF. The CDR3 DNA reads as TGTGCCAGCAGCCAAATGGGACAGGGCGTCGGGGAGCTGTTTTTT.